These 18 T cell receptor beta chains came from one sample sequenced in a study of cytomegalovirus exposure and HLA in healthy donors. The study ran its PCR with 60 Vbeta and 13 Jbeta primers. Clones were sequenced by immunoSEQ multiplex PCR, and TCRdb holds only the in-frame ones, with some missing. Here the sample spans approximately 140,000 clones, 65% to 80% being singletons. The source material was PBMCs. All receptors come from a middle-aged man in good health and CMV-seropositive.

This sequence joins TRBV5-4 and TRBJ1-4; D may be TRBD1 (6 bases). Germline V CDR1 and CDR2: SGHNT, YYREEE (reference sequence). The V and J ends lost 0 bases and 0 bases respectively, with 6 bases between them. The CDR3 has 15 amino acids. CDR3 DNA: TGTGCCAGCAGCTTGGCAGGGGCAACTAATGAAAAACTGTTTTTT. Its protein product is CASSLAGATNEKLFF.

This clone has only one observation. The chain uses TRBV28 and TRBJ2-7; D is possibly TRBD1 (5 bases). V shed 3 bases and J shed 2 bases, with 8 bases lying between them. CDR1 is MDHEN, CDR2 SYDVKM, per germline. This CDR3 spans 13 amino acids. The CDR3 is CASSFRTPYEQYF. The CDR3 bases are TGTGCCAGCAGTTTCCGGACACCCTACGAGCAGTACTTC.

The gene calls are TRBV6-5 and TRBJ2-1; TRBD2 agrees at 14 bases. V lost 6 bases to trimming and J lost 8 bases; unmatched junction nucleotides: 6. This CDR3 region has 15 residues. In germline, CDR1 is MNHEY, CDR2 SVGAGI. The DNA for the CDR3 is TGTGCCAGCAGCCCTGGGACTAGCGGGGGCTATGAGCAGTTCTTC. As protein: CASSPGTSGGYEQFF.

This clone was recorded once. The J gene is TRBJ2-5, the V gene TRBV7-3, with D maybe TRBD1 (6 bases). TRBJ2-7 explains the end of the DNA better; the J call may be wrong. In germline, CDR1 is SGHTA, CDR2 FQGTGA. The length of the CDR3 is 13 residues. Here the CDR3 reads CASSLSQGTEQYF. CDR3 nucleotide sequence: TGTGCCAGCAGCTTGTCTCAGGGGACCGAGCAGTACTTC.

Turning to this clone: The same CDR3 can be traced to other DNA sequences in this sample. The CDR3 sequence is CASASTVQETQYF. Here the CDR3 DNA reads TGTGCCAGCGCCTCAACAGTGCAGGAGACCCAGTACTTC. This rearrangement joins TRBV5-4 to TRBJ2-5; D gene uncertain. Trimming left V 7 bases short and J 5 bases short, with 15 bases between. In germline, CDR1 is SGHNT, CDR2 YYREEE (reference sequence). This CDR3 has 13 amino acids.

The J gene is TRBJ2-7, the V gene TRBV7-2, with 7 nucleotides matching TRBD2. Germline-derived CDR1 and CDR2 are SGHTA and FQGNSA. Germline trimming cut 3 bases from V and 7 bases from J; bases unmatched to any gene: 6. The length of the CDR3 is 13 residues. The CDR3 is CASSFAGVKEQYF. The CDR3 nucleotides are TGTGCCAGCAGCTTTGCGGGAGTCAAAGAGCAGTACTTC.

V is TRBV6-5 and J is TRBJ2-3, with 11 bases lining up with TRBD2. Germline V gene sequence: CDR1 MNHEY, CDR2 SVGAGI. This CDR3 has 15 amino acids. Trimming at V came to 7 bases and at J to 1 base, leaving 4 bases not matched to a gene. The CDR3 nucleotides read TGTGCCAGCACCAAACTAGCGGGGGGCACAGATACGCAGTATTTT. As protein: CASTKLAGGTDTQYF.

This clone was detected once. The chain uses TRBV5-1 and TRBJ2-1, with no clear D. Germline CDR1 and CDR2: SGHRS and YFSETQ. V lost 0 bases, J lost 4 bases, and 11 bases lay in between. There are 15 residues in the CDR3. The CDR3 DNA reads TGCGCCAGCAGCTTGGCCATGCGGAATTACAATGAGCAGTTCTTC. Its translation is CASSLAMRNYNEQFF.

The chain uses TRBV15 and TRBJ1-2; D is undetermined. Germline lookup yields CDR1 LNHNV and CDR2 YYDKDF (reference sequence). The length of the CDR3 is 12 residues. Trimming shortened V by 0 bases and J by 8 bases, and 7 bases separated the two germline ends. The CDR3 reads CATSRERLGYTF. CDR3 nucleotides: TGTGCCACCAGCAGAGAGAGGCTGGGCTACACCTTC.

The chain carries TRBV12-5 and TRBJ2-5; 8 bases match TRBD1. With V trimmed by 5 bases and J by 7 bases, 6 bases remained unmatched. The CDR3 spans 13 residues. Germline V gene lookup returns CDR1 LGHNT and CDR2 FRNRAP. CDR3 coding DNA: TGTGCTAGTGGTACGGGACAGGCCGGGACCCAGTACTTC. Its translation is CASGTGQAGTQYF.

This clone was detected only a few times. This sequence joins TRBV2 and TRBJ2-7, with 14 bases lining up with TRBD2. The CDR3 loop spans 12 amino acids. V was pared by 11 bases and J by 5 bases, with 2 bases of the junction left unmatched. In germline, CDR1 is SNHLY, CDR2 FYNNEI. CDR3 loop: CAGTSGSDEQYF. CDR3 DNA sequence: TGTGCCGGGACTAGCGGGAGTGACGAGCAGTACTTC. Full variable domain (rest looked up from reference TRBV2 and TRBJ2-7): EPEVTQTPSHQVTQMGQEVILRCVPISNHLYFYWYRQILGQKVEFLVSFYNNEISEKSEIFDDQFSVERPDGSNFTLKIRSTKLEDSAMYFCAGTSGSDEQYFGPGTRLTVT.

The chain uses TRBV11-2 and TRBJ1-3, with D perhaps TRBD1 (5 bases). The CDR3 loop spans 15 amino acids. V was pared by 4 bases and J by 0 bases, with 10 bases between. Germline CDR1 SGHAT, CDR2 FQNNGV. The chain's CDR3 is CASSSGAASGNTIYF. The CDR3 nucleotides are TGTGCCAGCAGCTCTGGGGCCGCCTCTGGAAACACCATATATTTT.

This clone showed up just once. The chain combines TRBV10-3 with TRBJ2-7; D ambiguous. This CDR3 has 13 amino acids. Germline lookup yields CDR1 ENHRY and CDR2 SYGVKD. V was trimmed by 2 bases and J by 3 bases, leaving 8 bases between them. The CDR3 reads CAISEERGYEQYF. CDR3 bases: TGTGCCATCAGTGAGGAAAGAGGCTACGAGCAGTACTTC.

V and J are TRBV11-3 and TRBJ2-7, with D possibly matching TRBD2 (5 bases). In germline, CDR1 is SGHNT, CDR2 YENEEA. CDR3 length: 13 amino acids. V was shortened by 1 base and J by 4 bases, with 8 bases between the two germline ends. This CDR3 is CASSLGIAYEQYF. The CDR3 DNA follows: TGTGCCAGCAGCTTAGGCATAGCGTACGAGCAGTACTTC.

As DNA, the CDR3 is TGCAGCGTTGAATGGGGAGTCGGGGAGCTGTTTTTT. Its translation: CSVEWGVGELFF. The chain uses TRBV29-1 and TRBJ2-2; a possible D gene is TRBD2 (5 bases). The CDR3 contains 12 residues. V lost 2 bases and J lost 7, with 8 bases in between. Germline V gene sequence: CDR1 SQVTM, CDR2 ANQGSEA.

This clone occurred once. The chain couples TRBV28 to TRBJ2-7; maybe TRBD1 (6 bases). The CDR3 spans 14 residues. Trimming removed 6 bases at V and 0 bases at J, with 12 bases between. Germline V lookup: CDR1 MDHEN, CDR2 SYDVKM. The CDR3 bases are TGTGCCAGCAGCCTAGGACAGAGCTCCTACGAGCAGTACTTC. Protein sequence: CASSLGQSSYEQYF.

The gene calls are TRBV7-6 and TRBJ2-1, with a weak D call TRBD2 (5 bases). The CDR3 spans 12 residues. Looked up from germline, CDR1 is SGHVS and CDR2 is FNYEAQ. Trimming shortened V by 5 bases and J by 10 bases, and 12 bases separated the two germline ends. CDR3 in amino acids: CASSRLLAEQFF. The CDR3, as DNA: TGTGCCAGCAGCCGACTACTTGCCGAGCAGTTCTTC.

The chain uses TRBV7-2 and TRBJ2-1, with D perhaps TRBD2 (6 bases). This CDR3 has 13 amino acids. Germline loops: CDR1 SGHTA, CDR2 FQGNSA. V lost 5 bases to trimming and J lost 11 bases, with 16 bases between them. CDR3 region: CASSPLREEQQFF. CDR3 nucleotide sequence: TGTGCCAGCAGCCCGTTGCGGGAAGAACAGCAGTTCTTC.